These T cell receptor beta chains were read from a single sample in a study of blood T cells in healthy people across ages. TCRdb called the 5' RACE reads again in MiXCR, with one record for every CDR3 protein. This sample has roughly 410,000 distinct CDR3 sequences, with approximately 47% found just once. Sequencing used blood. The receptor set was obtained from a man aged 60 to 69 in good health. The CDR3 runs from the conserved cysteine through the conserved F or W. The D gene is left open where the match is weak. Clone sizes are given selectively: once, few, many, or a class where the clone is expanded.

abundance,d_gene,v_gene,j_gene,CDR3aa,CDR3nt
few,NA,TRBV7-6,TRBJ2-7,CASSLGRGALEQYF,TGTGCCAGCAGCTTAGGCAGGGGAGCCCTCGAGCAGTACTTC
NA,NA,TRBV25-1,TRBJ2-7,CASSDSRRYEQYF,TGTGCCAGCAGTGATTCCCGACGGTACGAGCAGTACTTC
NA,TRBD1,TRBV3-1,TRBJ2-4,CASSPGQGLTQYF,TGTGCCAGCAGCCCGGGACAGGGGTTAACTCAGTACTTC
many,TRBD2,TRBV6-4,TRBJ2-3,CASSSAGGTDTQYF,TGTGCCAGCAGTTCAGCGGGAGGTACAGATACGCAGTATTTT
once,NA,TRBV21-1,TRBJ1-6,CASSKVRQGFRPLHF,TGTGCCAGCAGCAAAGTTCGACAAGGCTTTAGGCCCCTCCACTTT
few,TRBD1,TRBV27,TRBJ2-7,CASTKVGTGWNVEQYF,TGTGCCAGCACCAAGGTAGGGACAGGGTGGAATGTCGAGCAGTACTTC
many,NA,TRBV9,TRBJ2-3,CASSVDPLGYTQYF,TGTGCCAGCAGCGTAGACCCCCTGGGGTATACGCAGTATTTT
NA,NA,TRBV20-1,TRBJ2-5,CSARGGTGILQETQYF,TGCAGTGCTAGGGGAGGGACAGGAATACTCCAAGAGACCCAGTACTTC
few,NA,TRBV7-6,TRBJ2-1,CASSLGEPYEQFF,TGTGCCAGCAGCTTAGGAGAGCCCTATGAGCAGTTCTTC
few,TRBD2,TRBV13,TRBJ2-4,CASSPEGGGPWGNIQYF,TGTGCCAGCAGCCCCGAAGGCGGGGGGCCCTGGGGGAACATTCAGTACTTC
many,TRBD1,TRBV18,TRBJ1-2,CASSPQGTGGDYGYTF,TGTGCCAGCTCACCACAGGGGACAGGAGGGGACTATGGCTACACCTTC
NA,TRBD1,TRBV18,TRBJ2-7,CASSPRGQGTYEQYF,TGTGCCAGCTCACCGCGAGGACAGGGGACCTACGAGCAGTACTTC
NA,NA,TRBV20-1,TRBJ1-5,CSARGTVVGGNQPQHF,TGCAGTGCTAGAGGGACAGTTGTGGGGGGCAATCAGCCCCAGCATTTT
once,TRBD2,TRBV20-1,TRBJ2-7,CSARVPLAVHEQYF,TGCAGTGCTAGAGTGCCTCTAGCGGTACACGAGCAGTACTTC
NA,TRBD1,TRBV25-1,TRBJ2-6,CASSESGTGRNVLTF,TGTGCCAGCAGTGAGTCCGGGACAGGGAGAAACGTCCTGACTTTC
NA,TRBD1,TRBV7-9,TRBJ2-3,CASSNTGGSTDTQYF,TGTGCCAGCAGTAATACAGGGGGGAGCACAGATACGCAGTATTTT
NA,NA,TRBV3-1,TRBJ1-5,CASSQGGTGISQPQHF,TGTGCCAGCAGCCAAGGAGGGACGGGGATTAGCCAGCCCCAGCATTTT
NA,TRBD1,TRBV29-1,TRBJ2-7,CSVLTGQGRYEQYF,TGCAGCGTTCTAACGGGACAGGGGCGCTACGAGCAGTACTTC
NA,TRBD1,TRBV20-1,TRBJ1-1,CSAHDRGNTEAFF,TGCAGTGCTCATGACAGGGGGAACACTGAAGCTTTCTTT
NA,NA,TRBV12-3/TRBV12-4,TRBJ2-1,CASTLRIGGNEQFF,TGTGCCAGCACCTTACGGATCGGGGGCAATGAGCAGTTCTTC
NA,NA,TRBV5-1,TRBJ2-1,CASTFGQVGGNEQFF,TGCGCCAGCACCTTCGGACAGGTCGGAGGGAATGAGCAGTTCTTC
NA,NA,TRBV9,TRBJ1-1,CASSVGGARTEAFF,TGTGCCAGCAGCGTAGGGGGGGCGAGGACTGAAGCTTTCTTT
few,TRBD2,TRBV29-1,TRBJ2-1,CSVDQNSGGRNEQFF,TGCAGCGTTGATCAGAATAGCGGGGGGAGAAATGAGCAGTTCTTC
NA,TRBD1,TRBV27,TRBJ2-5,CASRPGTGFRNEQYF,TGTGCCAGCAGGCCCGGGACAGGGTTTCGGAATGAGCAGTACTTC
NA,TRBD2,TRBV20-1,TRBJ2-1,CSASPPSGRAYNEQFF,TGCAGTGCTAGCCCCCCTAGCGGGAGGGCCTACAATGAGCAGTTCTTC
NA,NA,TRBV4-1,TRBJ2-1,CASSQSSTGRSYNEQFF,TGCGCCAGCAGCCAGAGCTCGACAGGACGGTCCTACAATGAGCAGTTCTTC
NA,TRBD2,TRBV2,TRBJ2-5,CASSDGGGAGETQYF,TGTGCCAGCAGTGATGGGGGGGGAGCTGGGGAGACCCAGTACTTC
once,NA,TRBV20-1,TRBJ2-1,CSALRTRGEQFF,TGCAGTGCTCTTAGGACGAGGGGGGAGCAGTTCTTC
NA,NA,TRBV20-1,TRBJ1-1,CSARGGHMNTEAFF,TGCAGTGCTAGAGGGGGGCACATGAACACTGAAGCTTTCTTT
NA,NA,TRBV28,TRBJ2-3,CASRFKDTQYF,TGTGCCAGCAGGTTTAAAGATACGCAGTATTTT
once,NA,TRBV5-1,TRBJ2-7,CASSLGGKWDEQYF,TGCGCCAGCAGCTTGGGGGGAAAGTGGGACGAGCAGTACTTC
few,NA,TRBV7-8,TRBJ1-5,CASSLVRSTSNQPQHF,TGTGCCAGCAGCTTAGTTAGGTCTACGAGCAATCAGCCCCAGCATTTT
NA,TRBD2,TRBV24-1,TRBJ2-1,CATSELAPGTKRDEQFF,TGTGCCACCAGTGAATTAGCTCCCGGGACTAAACGGGATGAGCAGTTCTTC
NA,NA,TRBV14,TRBJ2-1,CASSQCVSNNEQFF,TGTGCCAGCAGCCAATGCGTCTCTAACAATGAGCAGTTCTTC
few,NA,TRBV5-1,TRBJ2-6,CASSRLAISGANVLTF,TGCGCCAGCTCGAGGCTAGCCATCTCTGGGGCCAACGTCCTGACTTTC
NA,NA,TRBV18,TRBJ2-5,CASSGDTGTYEGQYF,TGTGCCAGCTCAGGGGACACAGGAACCTACGAGGGGCAGTACTTC
many,NA,TRBV29-1,TRBJ2-5,CSVGRTASETQYF,TGCAGCGTTGGGAGAACAGCCTCTGAGACCCAGTACTTC
NA,TRBD1,TRBV29-1,TRBJ1-2,CSVGTGDWYGYTF,TGCAGCGTGGGGACAGGCGACTGGTATGGCTACACCTTC
few,NA,TRBV7-2,TRBJ1-4,CASSPRRSSTNEKLFF,TGTGCCAGCAGCCCCCGAAGAAGTTCAACTAATGAAAAACTGTTTTTT
NA,NA,TRBV28,TRBJ2-5,CASSSPPGETQYF,TGTGCCAGCAGTTCTCCCCCTGGGGAGACCCAGTACTTC
once,TRBD1,TRBV20-1,TRBJ2-7,CSASGDRATYEQYF,TGCAGTGCTAGTGGCGACAGGGCCACCTACGAGCAGTACTTC